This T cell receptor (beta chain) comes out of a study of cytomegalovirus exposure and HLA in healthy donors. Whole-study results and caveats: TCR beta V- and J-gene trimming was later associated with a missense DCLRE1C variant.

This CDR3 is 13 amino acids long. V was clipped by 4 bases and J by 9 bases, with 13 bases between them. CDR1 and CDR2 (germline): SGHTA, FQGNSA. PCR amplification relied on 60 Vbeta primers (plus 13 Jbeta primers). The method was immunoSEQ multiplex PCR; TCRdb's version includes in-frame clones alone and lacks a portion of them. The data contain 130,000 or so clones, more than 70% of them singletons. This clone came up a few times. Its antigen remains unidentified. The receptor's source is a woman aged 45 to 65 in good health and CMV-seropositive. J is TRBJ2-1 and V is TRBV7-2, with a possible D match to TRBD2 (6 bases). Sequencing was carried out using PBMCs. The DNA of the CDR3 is TGTGCCAGCAGCTACGGAGGGCGCAGTGAGCAGTTCTTC. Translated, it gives CASSYGGRSEQFF.